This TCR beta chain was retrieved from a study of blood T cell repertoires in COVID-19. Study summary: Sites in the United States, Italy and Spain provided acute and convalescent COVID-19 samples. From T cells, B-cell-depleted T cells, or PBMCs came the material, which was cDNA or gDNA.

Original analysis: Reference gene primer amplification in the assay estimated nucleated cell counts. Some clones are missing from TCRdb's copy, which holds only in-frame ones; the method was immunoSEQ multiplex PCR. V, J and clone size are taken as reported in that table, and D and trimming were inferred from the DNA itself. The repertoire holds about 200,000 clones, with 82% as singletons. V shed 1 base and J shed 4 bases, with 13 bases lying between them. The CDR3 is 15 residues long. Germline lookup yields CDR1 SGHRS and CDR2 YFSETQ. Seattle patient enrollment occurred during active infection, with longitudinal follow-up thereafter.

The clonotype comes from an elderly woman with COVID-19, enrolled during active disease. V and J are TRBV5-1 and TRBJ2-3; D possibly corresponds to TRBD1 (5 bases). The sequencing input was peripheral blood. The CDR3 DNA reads TGCGCCAGCAGCTTGCGGGCAGGGAACCCAGATACGCAGTATTTT. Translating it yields CASSLRAGNPDTQYF.